The T cell receptor beta chain described here comes from a study of blood T cell repertoires in COVID-19 (dated by TCRdb to 2018 to 2021). About the full investigation: Samples from collaborators originated in the United States, Italy and Spain and spanned both the acute and convalescent phases of COVID-19. The material from the prospective study consisted of cDNA or gDNA derived from T cells, B-cell-depleted T cells, or PBMCs. Deeply sampled blood TCRbeta repertoires from subjects exposed to, actively infected with, or recovered from COVID-19 were included in the dataset. The repertoires were made available in a free public database intended to serve as a resource for research on the immune response to SARS-CoV-2. Samples came from the ongoing ImmuneRACE study (first 160 participants) plus 1,254 subjects from 6 global collaborators. The sample metadata nearly always contained a de-identified subject ID, COVID-19 status, age in years and sex. Where available, HLA class I and class II types were taken from metadata supplied by the sample provider and were not determined by assay-based typing. On the study overall, not on this receptor specifically: The amount of clinical and demographic metadata varied by source and participant and was provided uncurated.

Whole blood was collected in K2EDTA tubes by collaborating institutions according to the institutions' own protocols. For TCRbeta analysis, collaborators shipped samples as frozen whole blood, isolated PBMCs, or DNA extracted from either of those sample types. Including cysteine and phenylalanine, the CDR3 has 14 amino acids. Kept here is only the CDR3 DNA, which spans 42 bases and is read in frame from base 1. From V the trimming removes 6 bases and from J it removes 4 bases, while the gene matches leave 8 bases of the junction unaccounted for. The germline V gene (reference sequence) gives CDR1 as LNHDA and CDR2 as SQIVND. The immunoSEQ Assay, a bias-controlled multiplex PCR, was used to amplify TCRbeta CDR3 regions from genomic DNA. As for the authors' bioinformatics: The number of nucleated cells in each sample was estimated from the amplification of reference gene primers within the assay. To quantify the absolute abundance of each unique TCRbeta CDR3 rearrangement, sequence reads were collapsed and filtered. For each sample, productive Simpson clonality was calculated as the square root of Simpson's diversity index over productive rearrangements. TCRdb provides this immuneACCESS table in a form limited to in-frame rearrangements. Some clones are lacking; in checked studies, under half of them reflect an unresolved V gene, and why the rest are absent is not known. Clone size and V and J calls were adopted from that table, with D and trimming inferred from the DNA. Present in this sample are under 150,000 clones, 85% of which were seen just once. About a tenth of the sample rests with the top ten.

The table lists this clone with a count of one. Its antigen remains unidentified. No base-level quality is on record; no much larger clone is a single base apart. Material for sequencing was peripheral blood. The V and J genes are TRBV19 and TRBJ2-7, with 8 bases matching TRBD1. The source of this sequence is a man of 80 years or more with acute or convalescent COVID-19. CDR3 loop: CASSFGQGRYEQYF. The DNA reads TGTGCCAGTAGCTTCGGACAGGGTCGATACGAGCAGTACTTC.